These 10 T cell receptor beta chains were sequenced from one sample in a study of blood T cell repertoires in COVID-19. Here immunoSEQ multiplex PCR was the method, and the copy in TCRdb shows in-frame clones only, minus some. The table has approximately 220,000 clones, around 90% seen once; the top ten hold about 3%. Sequenced: peripheral blood. These receptors were taken from a man aged 55 to 70 with acute or convalescent COVID-19.

V is TRBV9 and J is TRBJ1-2, with a weak D call TRBD1 (5 bases). Germline assignment: CDR1 SGDLS and CDR2 YYNGEE. The CDR3 extends over 13 amino acids. The V gene lost 3 bases and the J gene lost 7 bases, with 13 bases spanning the gap. The CDR3 spells CASSAFVTGGYTF. The CDR3 nucleotides are TGTGCCAGCAGCGCGTTCGTTACAGGTGGCTACACCTTC.

This clone occurred once. The rearrangement links TRBV19 to TRBJ2-5, with D maybe TRBD2 (5 bases). CDR3 length: 15 residues. Per the germline V gene, CDR1 is LNHDA and CDR2 is SQIVND (reference sequence). Trimming stripped 3 bases from V and 2 bases from J, with 13 bases between. Here the CDR3 reads CASSMGGLPQETQYF. The CDR3, as DNA: TGTGCCAGTAGTATGGGCGGGCTGCCGCAAGAGACCCAGTACTTC.

The chain carries TRBV7-2 and TRBJ1-6, with D perhaps matching TRBD1 (5 bases). The V end lost 1 base, the J end lost 7 bases, and 11 bases lay between the germline ends. Germline lookup yields CDR1 SGHTA and CDR2 FQGNSA. This CDR3 is 15 amino acids long. CDR3 nucleotides: TGTGCCAGCAGCTTAGATCTGGGGCTGAATTCACCCCTCCACTTT. It translates to CASSLDLGLNSPLHF.

The rearrangement uses TRBV6-5 and TRBJ1-6; 7 bases map to TRBD1. From germline, CDR1 is MNHEY and CDR2 SVGAGI. The CDR3 totals 14 residues. V lost 6 bases, J lost 5 bases, and 4 bases stayed unmatched. As DNA, the CDR3 is TGTGCCAGCAGGGAGGACAGGAATAATTCACCCCTCCACTTT. It codes for CASREDRNNSPLHF.

This clone was detected only a few times. The rearrangement joins TRBV2 to TRBJ1-1; tentatively, D is TRBD1 (5 bases). CDR1 SNHLY and CDR2 FYNNEI come from the germline V gene. The CDR3 spans 13 residues. Trimming pared 1 base from V and 5 bases from J, leaving 8 bases between. CDR3 sequence reads: CASSEDGGTEAFF. The DNA of the CDR3 is TGTGCCAGCAGTGAAGATGGGGGGACTGAAGCTTTCTTT.

The gene calls are TRBV12-3 or TRBV12-4 and TRBJ2-7; D is undetermined. The CDR3 consists of 12 residues. The germline V and J ends were trimmed by 2 bases and 6 bases, with 8 bases remaining between them. CDR3: CASSLLASEQYF. The CDR3 DNA is TGTGCCAGCAGTTTACTTGCCAGCGAGCAGTACTTC.

A note on this clone: At the DNA level, this CDR3 is encoded by other sequences in the same sample as well. The chain carries TRBV6-5 and TRBJ1-5; 10 positions agree with TRBD1. V dropped 0 bases and J dropped 9; count of bases not matched to a gene: 2. Germline V CDR1 and CDR2: MNHEY, SVGAGI. This CDR3 is built from 14 residues. CDR3 in amino acids: CASSYSTGGRPQHF. DNA of the CDR3: TGTGCCAGCAGTTACTCGACAGGGGGCCGGCCCCAGCATTTT.

This clone occurred a few times. The gene calls are TRBV4-3 and TRBJ1-2; D might be TRBD1 (5 bases). The CDR3 consists of 16 residues. The germline CDR1 and CDR2 sequences are LGHNA and YSLEER. V was trimmed by 6 bases and J by 1 base, leaving 18 bases between them. The CDR3 reads CASSKEGQGGNYGYTF. CDR3 in DNA: TGCGCCAGCAGTAAAGAGGGGCAGGGAGGTAACTATGGCTACACCTTC.

The chain links TRBV3-1 (or the pseudogene TRBV3-2) to TRBJ2-3; weak D call: TRBD1 (6 bases). The CDR3 has 16 residues. Germline CDR1 is LGHDT and CDR2 is YNNKEL (reference sequence). V lost 4 bases and J 0 bases, leaving 14 bases between the germline ends. CDR3 loop: CASSLRQVASTDTQYF. DNA for the CDR3: TGTGCCAGCAGCCTCAGACAGGTTGCTAGCACAGATACGCAGTATTTT.

The V and J genes are TRBV3-1 (or the pseudogene TRBV3-2) and TRBJ2-3; 7 bases match TRBD2. Per germline, CDR1 LGHDT and CDR2 YNNKEL (reference sequence). This CDR3 contains 15 residues. Trimming removed 0 bases from V and 5 bases from J; junction bases left unmatched: 5. CDR3 region: CASSQELGEGDTQYF. CDR3 DNA: TGTGCCAGCAGCCAAGAGCTCGGGGAGGGAGATACGCAGTATTTT.